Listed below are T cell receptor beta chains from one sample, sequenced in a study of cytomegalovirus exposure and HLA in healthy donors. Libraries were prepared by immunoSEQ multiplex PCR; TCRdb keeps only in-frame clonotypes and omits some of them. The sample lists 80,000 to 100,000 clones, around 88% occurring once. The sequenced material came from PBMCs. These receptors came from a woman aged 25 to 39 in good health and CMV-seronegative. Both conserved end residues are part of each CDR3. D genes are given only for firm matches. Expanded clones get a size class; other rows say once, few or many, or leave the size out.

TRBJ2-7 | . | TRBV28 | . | CASNRQPQYF | TGTGCCAGCAACCGACAGCCGCAGTACTTC
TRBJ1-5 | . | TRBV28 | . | CASKEQGGQPQHF | TGTGCCAGCAAGGAACAGGGTGGCCAGCCCCAGCATTTT
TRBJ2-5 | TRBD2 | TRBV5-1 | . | CASSFPGLAGARETQYF | TGCGCCAGCAGCTTTCCAGGTCTAGCGGGGGCCCGGGAGACCCAGTACTTC
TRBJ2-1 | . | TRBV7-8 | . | CASSLDPAGYNEQFF | TGTGCCAGCAGCTTAGACCCCGCGGGGTACAATGAGCAGTTCTTC
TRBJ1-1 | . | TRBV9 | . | CASSVARNNPAFF | TGTGCCAGCAGCGTAGCCAGGAACAACCCAGCTTTCTTT
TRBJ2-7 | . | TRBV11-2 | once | CASSLDWGDEQYF | TGTGCCAGCAGCTTAGATTGGGGGGACGAGCAGTACTTC
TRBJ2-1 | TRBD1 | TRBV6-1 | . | CASLTGTGNEQFF | TGTGCCAGCCTCACCGGGACAGGGAATGAGCAGTTCTTC
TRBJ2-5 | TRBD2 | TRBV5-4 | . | CASSLMAGGPETQYF | TGTGCCAGCAGCTTGATGGCGGGGGGCCCCGAGACCCAGTACTTC
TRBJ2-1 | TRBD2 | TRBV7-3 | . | CASSLPGGYNEQFF | TGTGCCAGCAGCTTACCCGGGGGGTACAATGAGCAGTTCTTC
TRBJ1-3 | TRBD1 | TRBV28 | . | CASSFRTGGNTIYF | TGTGCCAGCAGTTTCCGGACAGGGGGAAACACCATATATTTT
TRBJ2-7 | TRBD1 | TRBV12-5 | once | CASGLGGTVPFEQYF | TGTGCTAGTGGTTTGGGGGGGACAGTGCCCTTCGAGCAGTACTTC
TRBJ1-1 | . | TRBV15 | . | CATSRDMNTEAFF | TGTGCCACCAGCAGAGATATGAACACTGAAGCTTTCTTT
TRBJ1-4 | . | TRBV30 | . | CAWSFWGREKLFF | TGTGCCTGGAGTTTCTGGGGGAGGGAAAAACTGTTTTTT
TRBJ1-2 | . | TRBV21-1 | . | CASSSGLEGENYGYTF | TGTGCCAGCAGCAGTGGGCTCGAGGGTGAAAACTATGGCTACACCTTC
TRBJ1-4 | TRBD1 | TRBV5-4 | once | CASSGGIGGLNEKLFF | TGTGCCAGCAGCGGGGGGATAGGGGGCCTTAATGAAAAACTGTTTTTT
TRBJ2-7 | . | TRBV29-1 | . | CSAEEGGSYEQYF | TGCAGCGCCGAGGAGGGGGGGTCCTACGAGCAGTACTTC
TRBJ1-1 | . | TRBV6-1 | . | CASSQDTDTEAFF | TGTGCCAGCAGCCAGGATACGGACACTGAAGCTTTCTTT
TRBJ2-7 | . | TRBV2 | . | CASSELTGTGEQYF | TGTGCCAGCAGTGAGTTGACAGGCACAGGGGAGCAGTACTTC
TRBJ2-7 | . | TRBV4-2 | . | CASSQSGGEFSYEQYF | TGTGCCAGCAGCCAAAGTGGCGGGGAGTTCTCCTACGAGCAGTACTTC
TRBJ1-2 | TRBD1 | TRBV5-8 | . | CASSFYGTGANYGYTF | TGTGCCAGCAGCTTTTATGGGACAGGGGCTAACTATGGCTACACCTTC
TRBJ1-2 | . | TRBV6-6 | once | CASSPTSRNDGYTF | TGTGCCAGCAGTCCGACTTCGAGAAACGATGGCTACACCTTC
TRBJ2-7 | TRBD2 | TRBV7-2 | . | CASSTGLAAEQYF | TGTGCCAGCAGCACGGGGCTAGCGGCCGAGCAGTACTTC
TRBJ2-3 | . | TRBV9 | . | CASNGWKSTDTQYF | TGTGCCAGCAACGGGTGGAAAAGCACAGATACGCAGTATTTT
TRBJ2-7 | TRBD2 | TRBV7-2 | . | CASSLELLAGGEQYF | TGTGCCAGCAGCTTAGAATTGCTAGCGGGAGGCGAGCAGTACTTC
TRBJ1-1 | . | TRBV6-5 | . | CASFPTANTEAFF | TGTGCCAGCTTCCCTACAGCCAACACTGAAGCTTTCTTT
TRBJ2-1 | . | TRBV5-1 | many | CASSLATGLNEQFF | TGCGCCAGCAGCTTGGCTACAGGTTTGAATGAGCAGTTCTTC
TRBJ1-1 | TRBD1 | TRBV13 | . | CASSLGGQVGNTEAFF | TGTGCCAGCAGCTTAGGGGGACAGGTGGGGAACACTGAAGCTTTCTTT
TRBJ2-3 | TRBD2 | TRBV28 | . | CASSSLLPSGGTQYF | TGTGCCAGCAGTTCACTCCTCCCGAGCGGGGGTACGCAGTATTTT
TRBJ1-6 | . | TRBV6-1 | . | CASSEHSYNSPLHF | TGTGCCAGCAGTGAACACTCCTATAATTCACCCCTCCACTTT
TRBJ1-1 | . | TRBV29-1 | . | CSVRGSLNTEAFF | TGCAGCGTTCGGGGTTCGCTGAACACTGAAGCTTTCTTT
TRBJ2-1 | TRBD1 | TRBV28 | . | CASTIPGQGLHEQFF | TGTGCCAGCACCATCCCGGGACAGGGGCTCCATGAGCAGTTCTTC
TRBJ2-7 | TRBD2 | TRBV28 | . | CASTPSGIEYEQYF | TGTGCCAGCACCCCTAGCGGAATCGAGTACGAGCAGTACTTC
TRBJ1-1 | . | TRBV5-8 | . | CASSLGGEAFF | TGTGCCAGCAGCTTGGGAGGGGAAGCTTTCTTT
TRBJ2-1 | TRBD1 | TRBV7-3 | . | CASSPGTGQYNEQFF | TGTGCCAGCAGCCCAGGGACGGGACAGTACAATGAGCAGTTCTTC
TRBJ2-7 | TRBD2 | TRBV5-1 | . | CASSLSSGSYEQYF | TGCGCCAGCAGCTTGTCTAGCGGGTCCTACGAGCAGTACTTC
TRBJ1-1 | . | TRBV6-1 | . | CASRELPGNTEAFF | TGTGCCAGCAGGGAGTTACCTGGGAACACTGAAGCTTTCTTT
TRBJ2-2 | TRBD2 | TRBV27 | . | CASSSGGRMLNTGELFF | TGTGCCAGCAGTTCCGGGGGGAGAATGTTAAATACCGGGGAGCTGTTTTTT
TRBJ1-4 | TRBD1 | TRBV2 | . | CASSRGQNNEKLFF | TGTGCCAGCAGCAGGGGACAGAATAATGAAAAACTGTTTTTT
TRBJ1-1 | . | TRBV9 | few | CASSASHGTEAFF | TGTGCCAGCAGCGCTAGTCACGGAACTGAAGCTTTCTTT
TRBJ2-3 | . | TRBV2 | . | CASSWTDPSLAPSTDTQYF | TGTGCCAGCAGTTGGACCGACCCCTCTCTAGCGCCGAGCACAGATACGCAGTATTTT
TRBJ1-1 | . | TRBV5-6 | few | CASSLDLGANTEAFF | TGTGCCAGCAGCTTAGATTTGGGGGCTAACACTGAAGCTTTCTTT
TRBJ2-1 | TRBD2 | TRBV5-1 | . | CASSYETSGANEYEFF | TGCGCCAGCAGCTACGAAACTAGCGGGGCAAATGAGTATGAGTTCTTC
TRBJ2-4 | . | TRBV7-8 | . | CASSSTHPPSVAKNIQYF | TGTGCCAGCAGCTCCACTCACCCCCCATCCGTAGCCAAAAACATTCAGTACTTC
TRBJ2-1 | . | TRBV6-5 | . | CASSYSAGTNEQFF | TGTGCCAGCAGTTACTCTGCAGGCACCAATGAGCAGTTCTTC
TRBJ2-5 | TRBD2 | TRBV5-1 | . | CASSIGTSGSQETQYF | TGCGCCAGCAGCATCGGGACTAGCGGGAGCCAAGAGACCCAGTACTTC
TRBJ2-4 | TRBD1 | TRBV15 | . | CATGTGIDIQYF | TGTGCCACCGGGACAGGGATCGACATTCAGTACTTC
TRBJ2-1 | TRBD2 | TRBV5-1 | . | CASSATGTSGNEQFF | TGCGCCAGCAGCGCGACCGGGACTAGCGGCAATGAGCAGTTCTTC
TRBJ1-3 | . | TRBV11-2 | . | CASSPREGLSSGNTIYF | TGTGCCAGCAGCCCCAGGGAGGGGCTAAGCTCTGGAAACACCATATATTTT
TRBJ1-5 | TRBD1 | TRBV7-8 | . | CASSLAGQPNQPQHF | TGTGCCAGCAGCTTAGCGGGACAGCCCAATCAGCCCCAGCATTTT
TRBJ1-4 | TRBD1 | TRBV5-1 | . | CASSLQTGFREKLFF | TGCGCCAGCAGCTTACAGACAGGGTTTCGAGAAAAACTGTTTTTT
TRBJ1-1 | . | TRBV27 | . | CASSLGTPNTEAFF | TGTGCCAGCAGTTTAGGGACACCAAACACTGAAGCTTTCTTT
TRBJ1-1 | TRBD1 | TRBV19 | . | CASSIRTGGNTEAFF | TGTGCCAGTAGTATAAGGACAGGGGGGAACACTGAAGCTTTCTTT
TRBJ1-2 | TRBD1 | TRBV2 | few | CASEGTGQYGYTF | TGTGCCAGCGAAGGGACAGGGCAATATGGCTACACCTTC
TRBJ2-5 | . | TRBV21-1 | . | CASISIGTSGILEETQYF | TGTGCCAGCATCTCTATCGGGACTAGCGGGATTCTCGAGGAGACCCAGTACTTC
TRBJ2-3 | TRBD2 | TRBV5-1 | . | CASSLDLGLAGLADTQYF | TGCGCCAGCAGCTTGGATCTTGGACTAGCGGGGTTGGCAGATACGCAGTATTTT
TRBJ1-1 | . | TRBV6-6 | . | CASSSRTGTEAFF | TGTGCCAGCAGTTCCCGTACAGGTACTGAAGCTTTCTTT